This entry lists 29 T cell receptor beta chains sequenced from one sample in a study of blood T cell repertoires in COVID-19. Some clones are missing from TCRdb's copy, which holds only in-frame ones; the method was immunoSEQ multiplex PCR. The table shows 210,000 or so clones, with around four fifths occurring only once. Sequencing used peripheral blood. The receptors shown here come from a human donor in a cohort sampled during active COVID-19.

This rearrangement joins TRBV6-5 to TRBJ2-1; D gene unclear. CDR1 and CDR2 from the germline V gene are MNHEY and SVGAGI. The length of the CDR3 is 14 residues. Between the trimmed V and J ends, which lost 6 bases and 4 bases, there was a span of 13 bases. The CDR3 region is CASRDTDPYNEQFF. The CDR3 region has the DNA TGTGCCAGCAGAGACACGGATCCATACAATGAGCAGTTCTTC.

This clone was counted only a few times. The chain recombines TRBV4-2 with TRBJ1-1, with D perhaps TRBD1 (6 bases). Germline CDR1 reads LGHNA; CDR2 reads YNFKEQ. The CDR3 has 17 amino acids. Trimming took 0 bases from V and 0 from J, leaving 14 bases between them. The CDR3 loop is CASSQEGAGAMNTEAFF. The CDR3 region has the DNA TGTGCCAGCAGCCAAGAGGGTGCGGGGGCCATGAACACTGAAGCTTTCTTT.

The CDR3 coding sequence is TGTGTCGTAAGGACTAGCGGGACCTACGAGCAGTACTTC. Its protein product is CVVRTSGTYEQYF. The rearrangement links TRBV28 to TRBJ2-7, with 12 bases matching TRBD2. The CDR3 has 13 amino acids. In germline, CDR1 is MDHEN, CDR2 SYDVKM.

The CDR3 sequence: CASRETTGAVGQPQHF. CDR3 sequence (DNA): TGTGCCAGCAGGGAGACGACAGGCGCGGTGGGTCAGCCCCAGCATTTT. The genes are TRBV28 and TRBJ1-5; D might be TRBD1 (6 bases). Germline lookup yields CDR1 MDHEN and CDR2 SYDVKM. The CDR3 loop spans 16 amino acids. V dropped 6 bases and J dropped 6 bases, with 21 bases sitting between them.

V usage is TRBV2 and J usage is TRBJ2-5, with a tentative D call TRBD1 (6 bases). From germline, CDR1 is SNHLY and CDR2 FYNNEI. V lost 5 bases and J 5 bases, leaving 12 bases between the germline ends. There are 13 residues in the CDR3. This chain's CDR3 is CASSTGTGETQYF. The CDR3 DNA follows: TGTGCCAGCAGTACAGGGACGGGCGAGACCCAGTACTTC.

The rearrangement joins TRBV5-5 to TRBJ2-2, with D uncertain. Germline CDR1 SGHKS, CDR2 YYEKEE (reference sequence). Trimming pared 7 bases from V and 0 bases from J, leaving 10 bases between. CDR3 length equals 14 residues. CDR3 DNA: TGTGCCAGCCTACCCGTCCCGAACACCGGGGAGCTGTTTTTT. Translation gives CASLPVPNTGELFF.

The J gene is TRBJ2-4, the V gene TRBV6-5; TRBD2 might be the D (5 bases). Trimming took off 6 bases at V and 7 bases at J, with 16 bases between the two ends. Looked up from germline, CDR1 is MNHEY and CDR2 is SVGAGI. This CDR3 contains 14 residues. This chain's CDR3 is CASRPLDWFNIQYF. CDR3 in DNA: TGTGCCAGCAGACCCCTGGACTGGTTCAACATTCAGTACTTC.

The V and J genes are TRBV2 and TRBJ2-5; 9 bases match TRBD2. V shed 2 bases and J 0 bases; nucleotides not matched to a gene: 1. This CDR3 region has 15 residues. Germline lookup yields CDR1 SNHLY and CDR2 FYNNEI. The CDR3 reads CASSELAGYQETQYF. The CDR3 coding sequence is TGTGCCAGCAGTGAACTAGCGGGGTACCAAGAGACCCAGTACTTC.

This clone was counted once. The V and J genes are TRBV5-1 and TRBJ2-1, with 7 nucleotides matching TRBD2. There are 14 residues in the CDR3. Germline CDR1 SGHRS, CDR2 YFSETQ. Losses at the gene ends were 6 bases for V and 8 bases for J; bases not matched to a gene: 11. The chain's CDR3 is CASKSAGEADEQFF. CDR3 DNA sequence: TGCGCCAGCAAGTCTGCGGGAGAAGCGGATGAGCAGTTCTTC.

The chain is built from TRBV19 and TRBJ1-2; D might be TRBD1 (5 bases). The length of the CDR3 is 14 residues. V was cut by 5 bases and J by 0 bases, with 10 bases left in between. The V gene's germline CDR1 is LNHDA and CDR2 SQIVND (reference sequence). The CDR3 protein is CASSGTGANYGYTF. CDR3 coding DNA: TGTGCCAGTAGTGGGACGGGGGCTAACTATGGCTACACCTTC.

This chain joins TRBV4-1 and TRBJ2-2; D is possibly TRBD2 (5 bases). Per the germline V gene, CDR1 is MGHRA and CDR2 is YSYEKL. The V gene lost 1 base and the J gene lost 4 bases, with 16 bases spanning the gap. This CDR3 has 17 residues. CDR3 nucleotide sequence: TGCGCCAGCAGCCAAGCCCCCCCGGACTTAAGCACCGGGGAGCTGTTTTTT. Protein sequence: CASSQAPPDLSTGELFF.

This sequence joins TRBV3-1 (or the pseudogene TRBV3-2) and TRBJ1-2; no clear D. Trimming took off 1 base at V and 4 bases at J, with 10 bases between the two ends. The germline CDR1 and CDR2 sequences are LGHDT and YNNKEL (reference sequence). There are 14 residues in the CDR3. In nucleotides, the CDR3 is TGTGCCAGCAGCCAAGGTGCAAACAGCTATGGCTACACCTTC. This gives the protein CASSQGANSYGYTF.

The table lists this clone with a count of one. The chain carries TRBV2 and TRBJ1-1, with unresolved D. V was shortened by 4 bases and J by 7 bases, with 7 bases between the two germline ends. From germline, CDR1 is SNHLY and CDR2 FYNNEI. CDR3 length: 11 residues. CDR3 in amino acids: CASSVPIEAFF. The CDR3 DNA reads TGTGCCAGCAGTGTTCCCATTGAAGCTTTCTTT.

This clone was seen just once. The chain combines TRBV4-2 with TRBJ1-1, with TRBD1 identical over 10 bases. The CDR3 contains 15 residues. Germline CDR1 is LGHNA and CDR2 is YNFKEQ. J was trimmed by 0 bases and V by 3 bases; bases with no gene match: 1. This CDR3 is CASSQDRGMNTEAFF. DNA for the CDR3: TGTGCCAGCAGCCAGGACAGGGGGATGAACACTGAAGCTTTCTTT.

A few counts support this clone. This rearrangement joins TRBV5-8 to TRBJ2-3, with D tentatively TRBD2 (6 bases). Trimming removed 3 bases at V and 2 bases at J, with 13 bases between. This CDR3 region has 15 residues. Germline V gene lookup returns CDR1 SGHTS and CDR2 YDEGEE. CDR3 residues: CASSYPGGYTDTQYF. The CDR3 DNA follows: TGTGCCAGCAGCTACCCCGGGGGTTACACAGATACGCAGTATTTT.

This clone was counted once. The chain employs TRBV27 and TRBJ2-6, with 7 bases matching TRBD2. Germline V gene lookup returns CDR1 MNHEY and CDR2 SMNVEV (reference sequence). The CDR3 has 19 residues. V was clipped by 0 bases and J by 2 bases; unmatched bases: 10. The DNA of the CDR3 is TGTGCCAGCAGTTTATCCCAATCACGTGGGAGGGCTGGGGCCAACGTCCTGACTTTC. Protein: CASSLSQSRGRAGANVLTF.

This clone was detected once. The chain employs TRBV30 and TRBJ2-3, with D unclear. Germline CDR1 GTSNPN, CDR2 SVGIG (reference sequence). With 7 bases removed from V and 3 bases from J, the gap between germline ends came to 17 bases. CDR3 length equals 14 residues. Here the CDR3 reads CASRTFEATDTQYF. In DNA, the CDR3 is TGTGCCTCGAGAACTTTTGAGGCGACAGATACGCAGTATTTT.

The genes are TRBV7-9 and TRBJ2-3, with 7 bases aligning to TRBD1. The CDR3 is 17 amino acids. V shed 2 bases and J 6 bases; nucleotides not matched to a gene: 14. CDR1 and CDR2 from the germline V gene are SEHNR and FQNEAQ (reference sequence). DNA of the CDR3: TGTGCCAGCAGCTTATCCCAGGGGGTGACGGTTTCGGATACGCAGTATTTT. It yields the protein CASSLSQGVTVSDTQYF. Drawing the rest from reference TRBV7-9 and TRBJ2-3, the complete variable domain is DTGVSQNPRHKITKRGQNVTFRCDPISEHNRLYWYRQTLGQGPEFLTYFQNEAQLEKSRLLSDRFSAERPKGSFSTLEIQRTEQGDSAMYLCASSLSQGVTVSDTQYFGPGTRLTVL.

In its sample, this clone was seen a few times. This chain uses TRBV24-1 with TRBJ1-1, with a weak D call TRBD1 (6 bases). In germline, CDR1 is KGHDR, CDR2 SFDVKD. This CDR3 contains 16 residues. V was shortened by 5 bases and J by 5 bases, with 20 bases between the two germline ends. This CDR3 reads CATSAHAGSGVTEAFF. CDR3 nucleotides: TGTGCCACCAGTGCCCATGCAGGGTCAGGGGTGACTGAAGCTTTCTTT.

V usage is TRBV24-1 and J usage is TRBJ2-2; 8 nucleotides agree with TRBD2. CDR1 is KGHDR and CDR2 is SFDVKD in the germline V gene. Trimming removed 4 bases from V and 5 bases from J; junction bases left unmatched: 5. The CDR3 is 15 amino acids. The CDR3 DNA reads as TGTGCCACCAGTGACACCGGGAGGGCAACCGGGGAGCTGTTTTTT. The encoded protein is CATSDTGRATGELFF.

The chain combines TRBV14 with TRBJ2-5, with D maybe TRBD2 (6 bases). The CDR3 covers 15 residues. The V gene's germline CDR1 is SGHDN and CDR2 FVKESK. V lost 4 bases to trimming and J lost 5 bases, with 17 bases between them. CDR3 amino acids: CASSPLGGGTETQYF. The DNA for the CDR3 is TGTGCCAGCAGCCCCCTTGGTGGGGGGACCGAGACCCAGTACTTC.

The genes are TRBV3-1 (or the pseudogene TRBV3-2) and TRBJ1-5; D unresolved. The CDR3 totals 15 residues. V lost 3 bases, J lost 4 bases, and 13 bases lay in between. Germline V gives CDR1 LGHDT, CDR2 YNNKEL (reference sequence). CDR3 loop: CASSQTLGPNQPQHF. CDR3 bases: TGTGCCAGCAGCCAGACGTTGGGCCCAAATCAGCCCCAGCATTTT.

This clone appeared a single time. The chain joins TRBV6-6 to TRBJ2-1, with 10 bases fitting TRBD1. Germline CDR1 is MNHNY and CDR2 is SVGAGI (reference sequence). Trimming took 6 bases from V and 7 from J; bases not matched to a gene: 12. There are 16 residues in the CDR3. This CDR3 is CASSRPAGTGANEQFF. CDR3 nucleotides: TGTGCCAGCAGCCGCCCGGCCGGGACAGGGGCAAATGAGCAGTTCTTC.

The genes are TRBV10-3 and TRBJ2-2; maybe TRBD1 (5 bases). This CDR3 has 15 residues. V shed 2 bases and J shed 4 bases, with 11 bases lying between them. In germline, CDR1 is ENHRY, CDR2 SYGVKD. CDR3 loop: CAISETLQGTGELFF. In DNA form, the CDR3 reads TGTGCCATCAGTGAGACCCTCCAGGGCACCGGGGAGCTGTTTTTT.

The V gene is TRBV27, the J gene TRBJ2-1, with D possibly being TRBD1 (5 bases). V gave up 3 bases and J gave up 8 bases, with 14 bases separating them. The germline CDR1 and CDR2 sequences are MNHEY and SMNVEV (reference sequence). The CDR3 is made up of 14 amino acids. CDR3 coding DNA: TGTGCCAGCAGTTTGGGCAGGGCCACGGATGAGCAGTTCTTC. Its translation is CASSLGRATDEQFF.

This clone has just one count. In nucleotides, the CDR3 is TGTGCCAGTACCATCGGAAGGAGCTCTGGGGCCAACGTCCTGACTTTC. Translating it yields CASTIGRSSGANVLTF. This chain joins TRBV19 and TRBJ2-6; D not certain. V lost 7 bases and J 0 bases, leaving 13 bases between the germline ends. The CDR3 sequence is 16 residues long. Looked up from germline, CDR1 is LNHDA and CDR2 is SQIVND (reference sequence).

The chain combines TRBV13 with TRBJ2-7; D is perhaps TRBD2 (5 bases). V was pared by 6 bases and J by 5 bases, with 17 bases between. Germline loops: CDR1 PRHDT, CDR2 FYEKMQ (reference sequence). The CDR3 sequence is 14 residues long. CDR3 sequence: CASRNYREANEQYF. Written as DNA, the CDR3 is TGTGCCAGCAGAAATTACCGGGAAGCCAACGAGCAGTACTTC. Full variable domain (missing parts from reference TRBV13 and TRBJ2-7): AAGVIQSPRHLIKEKRETATLKCYPIPRHDTVYWYQQGPGQDPQFLISFYEKMQSDKGSIPDRFSAQQFSDYHSELNMSSLELGDSALYFCASRNYREANEQYFGPGTRLTVT.

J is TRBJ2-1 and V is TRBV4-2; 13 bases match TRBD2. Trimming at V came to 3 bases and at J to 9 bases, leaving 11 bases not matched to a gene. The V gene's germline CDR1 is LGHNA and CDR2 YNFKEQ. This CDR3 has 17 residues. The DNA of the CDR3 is TGTGCCAGCAGCCAGTCGGGACTAGCGGGAATTCGGGGTGAGCAGTTCTTC. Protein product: CASSQSGLAGIRGEQFF.

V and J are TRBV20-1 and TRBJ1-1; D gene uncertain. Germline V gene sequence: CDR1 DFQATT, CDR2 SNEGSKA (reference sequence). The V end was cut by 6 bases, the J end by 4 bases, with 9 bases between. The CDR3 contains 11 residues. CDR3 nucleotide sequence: TGCAGTGCCAGACCGGGCACTGAAGCTTTCTTT. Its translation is CSARPGTEAFF.